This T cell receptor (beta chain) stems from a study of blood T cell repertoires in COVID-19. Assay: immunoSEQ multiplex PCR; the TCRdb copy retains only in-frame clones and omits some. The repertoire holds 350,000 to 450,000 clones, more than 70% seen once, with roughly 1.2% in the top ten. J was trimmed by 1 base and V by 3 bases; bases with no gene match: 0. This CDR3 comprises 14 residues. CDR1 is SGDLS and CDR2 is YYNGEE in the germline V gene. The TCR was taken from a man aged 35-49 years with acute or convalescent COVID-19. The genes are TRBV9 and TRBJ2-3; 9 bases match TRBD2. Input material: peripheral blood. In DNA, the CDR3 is TGTGCCAGCAGCGCTAGCGGGGGCACAGATACGCAGTATTTT. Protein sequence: CASSASGGTDTQYF.